A single sample is the source of the 27 T cell receptor beta chains below, sequenced in a study of blood T cell repertoires in COVID-19. The assay was immunoSEQ multiplex PCR, and TCRdb's table has in-frame clones only and misses some. The table lists roughly 150,000 clones, less than 90% of them singletons. Sample: PBMCs or T cells enriched from blood (not recorded which). The receptors shown here come from a woman in her 50s who had recovered from COVID-19.

As regards this clone: A much bigger clone sits one base away, suggesting this may be a read error. The chain couples TRBV28 to TRBJ2-6, with 7 bases lining up with TRBD1. Germline CDR1 MDHEN, CDR2 SYDVKM. The CDR3 is 19 amino acids. The CDR3 spells CANSPIIRATGPGANVLTF. The CDR3, as DNA: TGTGCCAACAGTCCCATTATCCGTGCGACAGGGCCCGGGGCCAACGTCCTGACTTTC.

J is TRBJ1-6 and V is TRBV4-2; tentative D call: TRBD1 (5 bases). CDR3 length equals 17 residues. In germline, CDR1 is LGHNA, CDR2 YNFKEQ. V shed 0 bases and J shed 3 bases, with 12 bases lying between them. This CDR3 reads CASSQDQGSSYNSPLHF. DNA of the CDR3: TGTGCCAGCAGCCAAGATCAGGGATCGAGCTATAATTCACCCCTCCACTTT.

The chain has TRBV12-3 or TRBV12-4 and TRBJ1-2, with no clear D. The CDR3 sequence is 11 residues long. Trimming cost V 5 bases and J 3 bases, with 4 bases left between them. The DNA of the CDR3 is TGTGCCAGCAGTCGGTACTATGGCTACACCTTC. The encoded protein is CASSRYYGYTF.

The rearrangement links TRBV7-9 to TRBJ2-3, with a tentative D call TRBD2 (5 bases). Germline CDR1 SEHNR, CDR2 FQNEAQ (reference sequence). The CDR3 is 15 residues long. V gave up 3 bases and J gave up 7 bases, with 17 bases separating them. DNA for the CDR3: TGTGCCAGCAGCTTTGGAAGCGGATCGGGGAATACGCAGTATTTT. Encoded protein: CASSFGSGSGNTQYF.

The CDR3 is CASSYRGLGLIYGYTF. CDR3 DNA sequence: TGTGCCAGCAGTTACAGGGGGCTGGGGCTAATCTATGGCTACACCTTC. This sequence joins TRBV28 and TRBJ1-2; TRBD1 matches 9 bases. With 4 bases clipped from V and 4 bases from J, the junction kept 10 bases outside the gene matches. The germline V gene encodes CDR1 MDHEN and CDR2 SYDVKM. This CDR3 spans 16 amino acids.

The J gene is TRBJ2-7, the V gene TRBV19, with a weak D call TRBD1 (5 bases). The V gene's germline CDR1 is LNHDA and CDR2 SQIVND (reference sequence). Trimming removed 2 bases from V and 5 bases from J, with 19 bases in between. This CDR3 spans 16 amino acids. The CDR3 loop reads CASSIRVAAGRNEQYF. CDR3 sequence (DNA): TGTGCCAGTAGTATAAGGGTCGCGGCAGGGCGCAACGAGCAGTACTTC.

The rearrangement uses TRBV19 and TRBJ2-5; perhaps TRBD2 as D (5 bases). V lost 1 base and J lost 9, with 12 bases in between. Per germline, CDR1 LNHDA and CDR2 SQIVND (reference sequence). This CDR3 region has 13 residues. CDR3 sequence reads: CASSIAVQEAQYF. CDR3 DNA sequence: TGTGCCAGTAGTATAGCTGTGCAGGAGGCCCAGTACTTC. The full variable domain, rest sourced from reference TRBV19 and TRBJ2-5, is DGGITQSPKYLFRKEGQNVTLSCEQNLNHDAMYWYRQDPGQGLRLIYYSQIVNDFQKGDIAEGYSVSREKKESFPLTVTSAQKNPTAFYLCASSIAVQEAQYFGPGTRLLVL.

The chain couples TRBV11-1 to TRBJ2-1; 8 nucleotides match TRBD1. Germline values: CDR1 SGHAT, CDR2 FQDESV (reference sequence). This CDR3 contains 15 residues. V lost 3 bases, J lost 5 bases, and 6 bases stayed unmatched. CDR3 residues: CASSFTGGIHNEQFF. CDR3 coding DNA: TGTGCCAGCAGCTTTACAGGGGGGATTCACAATGAGCAGTTCTTC.

The CDR3 sequence is CASRQKDSLSTEAFF. CDR3 bases: TGTGCCAGCCGACAGAAGGACAGTCTCTCGACTGAAGCTTTCTTT. The V and J genes are TRBV2 and TRBJ1-1; perhaps TRBD1 as D (6 bases). Germline V CDR1 and CDR2: SNHLY, FYNNEI. Trimming removed 8 bases from V and 5 bases from J, with 21 bases in between. The CDR3 runs 15 residues.

This rearrangement joins TRBV19 to TRBJ1-5, with 9 bases matching TRBD1. The CDR3 sequence is 14 residues long. Germline-derived CDR1 and CDR2 are LNHDA and SQIVND (reference sequence). V was pared by 10 bases and J by 6 bases, with 10 bases of the junction left unmatched. The CDR3 loop is CATWTGVRSQPQHF. CDR3 nucleotide sequence: TGTGCCACTTGGACAGGGGTGAGGAGTCAGCCCCAGCATTTT.

The chain combines TRBV4-1 with TRBJ2-3; D might be TRBD2 (6 bases). Between the trimmed V and J ends, which lost 3 bases and 2 bases, there was a span of 12 bases. Germline CDR1 reads MGHRA; CDR2 reads YSYEKL. This CDR3 spans 15 amino acids. CDR3 sequence: CASSQLAGLTDTQYF. The CDR3 DNA follows: TGCGCCAGCAGCCAGCTGGCGGGGCTCACAGATACGCAGTATTTT.

The rearrangement links TRBV6-5 to TRBJ2-3; weak D call: TRBD1 (5 bases). The V end lost 1 base, the J end lost 6 bases, and 8 bases lay between the germline ends. Per germline, CDR1 MNHEY and CDR2 SVGAGI. There are 13 residues in the CDR3. CDR3 nucleotides: TGTGCCAGCAGTTACTGGGGCGCGGATACGCAGTATTTT. Translation gives CASSYWGADTQYF.

The DNA of the CDR3 is TGTGCCAGCAGTGGAAGGGGGAGGGCCCTCCACTTT. Translating gives CASSGRGRALHF. The V gene is TRBV28, the J gene TRBJ1-6; the D gene is possibly TRBD1 (6 bases). There are 12 residues in the CDR3. Trimming left V 5 bases short and J 14 bases short, with 13 bases between. Germline CDR1 reads MDHEN; CDR2 reads SYDVKM.

The chain is built from TRBV10-1 and TRBJ2-7, with a tentative D call TRBD1 (6 bases). Deletions cut 7 bases from V and 3 bases from J, with 19 bases between. The CDR3 consists of 15 residues. Per the germline V gene, CDR1 is WNHNN and CDR2 is SYGVQD (reference sequence). The CDR3 DNA reads TGCGCCAGCAACCACACCCAGGGGCTTGGCTACGAGCAGTACTTC. This translates into CASNHTQGLGYEQYF.

This clone was observed a few times. The CDR3 reads CASSVGDRRRDTQYF. The CDR3 DNA reads TGTGCCAGCAGCGTAGGGGACAGGAGACGGGATACGCAGTATTTT. V gene TRBV9 combines with J gene TRBJ2-3, with 8 positions matching TRBD1. Germline CDR1 SGDLS, CDR2 YYNGEE. V was pared by 0 bases and J by 6 bases, with 6 bases of the junction left unmatched. This CDR3 is 15 amino acids long. Full variable domain (rest looked up from reference TRBV9 and TRBJ2-3): DSGVTQTPKHLITATGQRVTLRCSPRSGDLSVYWYQQSLDQGLQFLIQYYNGEERAKGNILERFSAQQFPDLHSELNLSSLELGDSALYFCASSVGDRRRDTQYFGPGTRLTVL.

The chain employs TRBV11-3 and TRBJ2-3; 8 positions match TRBD1. The CDR3 is 16 residues long. Losses at the gene ends were 1 base for V and 6 bases for J; bases not matched to a gene: 9. Germline values: CDR1 SGHNT, CDR2 YENEEA. The CDR3 DNA follows: TGTGCCAGCAGCTTAGTACCAGGGGGCCGTCCGGATACGCAGTATTTT. As protein: CASSLVPGGRPDTQYF.

The chain carries TRBV13 and TRBJ2-3, with D possibly matching TRBD2 (6 bases). V was trimmed by 3 bases and J by 8 bases, leaving 12 bases between them. The CDR3 is 13 amino acids. Germline loops: CDR1 PRHDT, CDR2 FYEKMQ (reference sequence). CDR3 amino acids: CASSFASEGTQYF. DNA for the CDR3: TGTGCCAGCAGCTTCGCTAGCGAGGGTACGCAGTATTTT.

The V call is TRBV5-1, the J call TRBJ2-3, with 8 bases that match TRBD1. Germline V gene sequence: CDR1 SGHRS, CDR2 YFSETQ. Trimming removed 4 bases from V and 2 bases from J; junction bases left unmatched: 6. The CDR3 length is 15 residues. DNA for the CDR3: TGCGCCAGCAGCCTTGGGACAGGCCCCACAGATACGCAGTATTTT. It codes for CASSLGTGPTDTQYF. The variable domain in full, completed from reference TRBV5-1 and TRBJ2-3, reads KAGVTQTPRYLIKTRGQQVTLSCSPISGHRSVSWYQQTPGQGLQFLFEYFSETQRNKGNFPGRFSGRQFSNSRSEMNVSTLELGDSALYLCASSLGTGPTDTQYFGPGTRLTVL.

This clone was picked up a small number of times. The gene calls are TRBV19 and TRBJ1-1, with no clear D. Germline CDR1 is LNHDA and CDR2 is SQIVND (reference sequence). The CDR3 extends over 16 amino acids. V was pared by 5 bases and J by 0 bases, with 16 bases between. The CDR3 DNA reads as TGTGCCAGTAGTGTTATTCTTGGGAGCATGAACACTGAAGCTTTCTTT. This translates into CASSVILGSMNTEAFF.

The chain employs TRBV4-1 and TRBJ1-4; D uncertain. The CDR3 spans 19 residues. The germline V gene encodes CDR1 MGHRA and CDR2 YSYEKL. Trimming removed 0 bases at V and 1 base at J, with 18 bases between. CDR3 protein: CASSQDRIGRHQTNEKLFF. The CDR3 nucleotides are TGCGCCAGCAGCCAAGATCGAATTGGCAGGCACCAAACTAATGAAAAACTGTTTTTT.

The table lists this clone with a few counts. The V and J genes are TRBV28 and TRBJ1-6, with D unclear. Looked up from germline, CDR1 is MDHEN and CDR2 is SYDVKM. Trimming cost V 2 bases and J 5 bases, with 16 bases left between them. This CDR3 is 17 amino acids long. The CDR3 sequence: CASSLSWWQLDNSPLHF. The CDR3 DNA follows: TGTGCCAGCAGTTTAAGTTGGTGGCAGCTAGATAATTCACCCCTCCACTTT.

This chain uses TRBV5-1 with TRBJ1-1; 10 nucleotides match TRBD1. Germline V gives CDR1 SGHRS, CDR2 YFSETQ. V was pared by 7 bases and J by 7 bases, with 10 bases of the junction left unmatched. This CDR3 comprises 14 residues. The DNA of the CDR3 is TGCGCCAGCGTACCCGGGACAGGGGCGAGTGAAGCTTTCTTT. This gives the protein CASVPGTGASEAFF.

The chain links TRBV7-9 to TRBJ1-2; 9 nucleotides agree with TRBD1. CDR1 and CDR2 from the germline V gene are SEHNR and FQNEAQ (reference sequence). The V gene end was trimmed by 1 base and the J gene end by 6 bases; junction bases not matched to a gene: 6. This CDR3 is 15 amino acids long. The CDR3 here is CASSLESGTGNGYTF. CDR3 sequence (DNA): TGTGCCAGCAGCTTAGAGTCAGGGACAGGGAATGGCTACACCTTC.

The rearrangement links TRBV11-3 to TRBJ2-7; D is unclear. The CDR3 is 13 amino acids. CDR1 is SGHNT, CDR2 YENEEA, per germline. Trimming removed 1 base from V and 3 bases from J, with 7 bases in between. For the CDR3, the DNA is TGTGCCAGCAGCTTAGGTAGTCACTACGAGCAGTACTTC. It specifies CASSLGSHYEQYF.

V and J are TRBV29-1 and TRBJ2-3; D not certain. V shed 6 bases and J shed 2 bases, with 3 bases lying between them. CDR1 and CDR2 from the germline V gene are SQVTM and ANQGSEA. The CDR3 is 10 residues long. CDR3 DNA sequence: TGCAGCGTCTACACAGATACGCAGTATTTT. This sequence encodes CSVYTDTQYF.

A single count supports this clone. The rearrangement uses TRBV11-3 and TRBJ2-3; D is possibly TRBD2 (7 bases). V lost 6 bases, J lost 2 bases, and 15 bases lay in between. Germline CDR1 SGHNT, CDR2 YENEEA. CDR3 length: 15 residues. CDR3 coding DNA: TGTGCCAGCAGTTACGCGGGGGCCCTCACAGATACGCAGTATTTT. Its protein product is CASSYAGALTDTQYF.

The rearrangement joins TRBV3-1 (or the pseudogene TRBV3-2) to TRBJ2-7; a possible D gene is TRBD1 (5 bases). The CDR3 loop spans 15 amino acids. V dropped 0 bases and J dropped 4 bases, with 13 bases sitting between them. Germline CDR1 is LGHDT and CDR2 is YNNKEL (reference sequence). In DNA, the CDR3 is TGTGCCAGCAGCCAAGAGGGCAGGGTGGTGTACGAGCAGTACTTC. Its protein product is CASSQEGRVVYEQYF.